The text below deals with one TCR beta chain. This specimen comes from a study of blood T cell repertoires in COVID-19. Across the study: COVID-19 samples, acute and convalescent, were from the United States, Italy and Spain. The analysed material was cDNA or gDNA that came from T cells, B-cell-depleted T cells, or PBMCs.

CDR3 size: 12 residues. The V and J ends lost 9 bases and 2 bases respectively, with 11 bases between them. The germline gives CDR1 SGHNT, CDR2 YYREEE (reference sequence). As originally analysed: Reference gene primer amplification in the assay estimated nucleated cell counts. Sequenced by immunoSEQ multiplex PCR; TCRdb stores in-frame clones only, minus some. V and J calls and clone size are as listed in that table; D and trimming were resolved from the DNA. Among about 250,000 clones listed, around nine tenths were seen once. This chain connects TRBV5-4 to TRBJ1-2; weak D call: TRBD1 (5 bases). Sequencing input: peripheral blood. This receptor was identified in a woman aged 40 to 50 who had recovered from COVID-19. CDR3 bases: TGTGCCACCGCGGGGACCAACTATGGCTACACCTTC. Amino acid sequence: CATAGTNYGYTF.